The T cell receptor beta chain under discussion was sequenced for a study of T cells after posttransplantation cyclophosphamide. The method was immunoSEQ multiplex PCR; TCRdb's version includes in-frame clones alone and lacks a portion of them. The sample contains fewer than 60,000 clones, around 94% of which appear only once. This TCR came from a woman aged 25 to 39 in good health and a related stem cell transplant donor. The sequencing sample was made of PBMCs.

CDR3 DNA sequence: TGTGCCAGCAGCGTAGCGGCGGTAAAGAGCTCCTACAATGAGCAGTTCTTC. Translated: CASSVAAVKSSYNEQFF. J is TRBJ2-1 and V is TRBV9; D remains unclear. This CDR3 comprises 17 residues. The germline CDR1 and CDR2 sequences are SGDLS and YYNGEE. Between the trimmed V and J ends, which lost 0 bases and 0 bases, there was a span of 13 bases.